The 29 T cell receptor beta chains below all came from one sample that was sequenced in a study of blood T cells in healthy people across ages. Through a sample-barcoded 5' primer and a J-beta primer mix, a second PCR was run for roughly 6 to 11 cycles. TCRdb reanalysed the 5' RACE reads using MiXCR and keeps one entry per CDR3 protein. The table records around 1,000,000 distinct CDR3 sequences, 20% to 25% of them present only once. The same specimen was also included in a second study, on T cells of mothers and their children.

Specimen: blood. All receptors come from a girl aged 2 to 9 in good health.

The chain uses TRBV13 and TRBJ1-1; TRBD1 agrees at 8 bases. The trim removed 5 bases at V and 1 base at J, leaving 6 bases unmatched. Per the germline V gene, CDR1 is PRHDT and CDR2 is FYEKMQ (reference sequence). CDR3 size: 15 residues. CDR3 protein: CASSPFGTGNTEAFF. DNA of the CDR3: TGTGCCAGCAGCCCCTTTGGGACAGGGAACACTGAAGCTTTCTTT.

The chain combines TRBV4-2 with TRBJ2-7; D unclear. This CDR3 region has 14 residues. The germline gives CDR1 LGHNA, CDR2 YNFKEQ. Trimming took off 0 bases at V and 0 bases at J, with 6 bases between the two ends. In nucleotides, the CDR3 is TGTGCCAGCAGCCAAGAGGAAAGCTCCTACGAGCAGTACTTC. This translates into CASSQEESSYEQYF.

This clonotype was picked up one time. For the CDR3, the DNA is TGTGCCAGCAGCCAGACCGGGACTAGTGTCTACGAGCAGTACTTC. Translation gives CASSQTGTSVYEQYF. This rearrangement joins TRBV4-2 to TRBJ2-7; 8 bases match TRBD2. Trimming at V came to 3 bases and at J to 3 bases, leaving 7 bases not matched to a gene. This CDR3 spans 15 amino acids. Germline V lookup: CDR1 LGHNA, CDR2 YNFKEQ.

This clonotype was observed a handful of times. The chain has TRBV9 and TRBJ1-4; D unclear. Germline V CDR1 and CDR2: SGDLS, YYNGEE. This CDR3 is 11 amino acids long. V gave up 9 bases and J gave up 6 bases, with 9 bases separating them. Here the CDR3 DNA reads TGTGCCATTTCCGGGGATGAAAAACTGTTTTTT. Protein product: CAISGDEKLFF.

The chain couples TRBV6-2 or TRBV6-3 to TRBJ2-5; 9 nucleotides agree with TRBD1. TRBJ2-1 matches the DNA end more closely, so the J call is doubtful. CDR3 length equals 14 residues. Germline CDR1 is MNHEY and CDR2 is SVGEGT. CDR3 protein: CASSNWDREREQFF. CDR3 bases: TGTGCCAGCAGTAATTGGGACAGGGAACGTGAGCAGTTCTTC.

This clonotype was counted only a few times. This sequence joins TRBV15 and TRBJ1-5; D may be TRBD1 (5 bases). V was cut by 4 bases and J by 7 bases, with 11 bases left in between. This CDR3 is built from 13 residues. Germline CDR1 and CDR2: LNHNV and YYDKDF (reference sequence). CDR3 sequence reads: CATSNVGAQPQHF. The CDR3 DNA is TGTGCCACCAGCAATGTTGGGGCCCAGCCCCAGCATTTT.

Turning to this clonotype: One junction end does not reproduce the germline sequence, and a read error may be involved. The rearrangement uses TRBV15 and TRBJ1-1; D is ambiguous. The CDR3 consists of 15 residues. CDR1 and CDR2 from the germline V gene are LNHNV and YYDKDF (reference sequence). CDR3 sequence (DNA): TGTGCCACCAGCAGAGTGATCGGGGAGGGCACTGACGCTTTCTTT. Amino acids: CATSRVIGEGTDAFF.

There are a few counts of this clonotype. This sequence joins TRBV6-6 and TRBJ2-1, with TRBD1 as a possible D gene (5 bases). The CDR3 covers 13 residues. CDR1 and CDR2 from the germline V gene are MNHNY and SVGAGI (reference sequence). Trimming took off 6 bases at V and 4 bases at J, with 10 bases between the two ends. The CDR3 coding sequence is TGTGCCAGCAGAGACGACAGATACAATGAGCAGTTCTTC. As protein: CASRDDRYNEQFF.

The chain combines TRBV10-3 with TRBJ2-1; D gene unclear. V was shortened by 4 bases and J by 7 bases, with 14 bases between the two germline ends. The CDR3 extends over 14 amino acids. Germline CDR1 is ENHRY and CDR2 is SYGVKD. The CDR3 spells CAISGRNLQNEQFF. In DNA form, the CDR3 reads TGTGCCATCAGTGGTAGAAATTTACAAAATGAGCAGTTCTTC.

The J gene is TRBJ2-1, the V gene TRBV10-3; a possible D gene is TRBD2 (5 bases). This CDR3 comprises 14 residues. Trimming pared 3 bases from V and 5 bases from J, leaving 11 bases between. Germline CDR1 is ENHRY and CDR2 is SYGVKD. Here the CDR3 reads CAISDEAGDNEQFF. In nucleotides, the CDR3 is TGTGCCATCAGTGATGAGGCGGGTGACAATGAGCAGTTCTTC.

In this sample, this clonotype turned up a few times. The genes are TRBV14 and TRBJ2-3; D not certain. V gave up 3 bases and J gave up 6 bases, with 13 bases separating them. The germline V gene has CDR1 SGHDN and CDR2 FVKESK. CDR3 length: 14 amino acids. CDR3 protein: CASSQGYPRDTQYF. The CDR3 DNA sequence: TGTGCCAGCAGCCAGGGTTACCCCCGGGATACGCAGTATTTT. Drawing the rest from reference TRBV14 and TRBJ2-3, the complete variable domain is EAGVTQFPSHSVIEKGQTVTLRCDPISGHDNLYWYRRVMGKEIKFLLHFVKESKQDESGMPNNRFLAERTGGTYSTLKVQPAELEDSGVYFCASSQGYPRDTQYFGPGTRLTVL.

This clonotype has more than one count but fewer than ten. The rearrangement uses TRBV20-1 and TRBJ2-3, with 11 bases identical to TRBD2. The junction had 5 bases not matched to a gene; V was cut back by 2 bases and J by 1 base. This CDR3 is built from 16 residues. Germline V gene lookup returns CDR1 DFQATT and CDR2 SNEGSKA (reference sequence). CDR3 loop: CSARIAGGFRTDTQYF. The CDR3 DNA sequence: TGCAGTGCTAGAATAGCGGGGGGGTTCCGCACAGATACGCAGTATTTT.

The CDR3 loop reads CASIGDLEAFF. CDR3 coding DNA: TGTGCCAGCATAGGAGATCTTGAAGCTTTCTTT. The chain recombines TRBV28 with TRBJ1-1; no definite D call. This CDR3 has 11 amino acids. V was pared by 7 bases and J by 7 bases, with 10 bases between. Germline lookup yields CDR1 MDHEN and CDR2 SYDVKM.

This sequence joins TRBV7-2 and TRBJ2-5; D may be TRBD1 (6 bases). The germline V gene has CDR1 SGHTA and CDR2 FQGNSA. Deletions cut 5 bases from V and 3 bases from J, with 19 bases between. The CDR3 is made up of 16 amino acids. DNA for the CDR3: TGTGCCAGCAGCCCCAGGGGATTGTTACGGGAAGAGACCCAGTACTTC. It yields the protein CASSPRGLLREETQYF.

The chain is built from TRBV3-1 and TRBJ2-7; 14 nucleotides agree with TRBD2. Germline CDR1 and CDR2: LGHDT and YNNKEL (reference sequence). This CDR3 has 16 amino acids. The ends lost 5 bases at V and 0 bases at J; junction bases unmatched: 3. CDR3 protein: CASSSGTSGSSYEQYF. The CDR3 DNA sequence: TGTGCCAGCAGCTCCGGGACTAGCGGGAGCTCCTACGAGCAGTACTTC.

The V and J genes are TRBV10-3 and TRBJ2-1; D is perhaps TRBD2 (5 bases). The V gene lost 6 bases and the J gene lost 2 bases, with 14 bases spanning the gap. The germline gives CDR1 ENHRY, CDR2 SYGVKD. The CDR3 length is 15 residues. As DNA, the CDR3 is TGTGCCATCAGCCCTACTAGTGACCCCTACAATGAGCAGTTCTTC. Translating gives CAISPTSDPYNEQFF.

The chain uses TRBV4-1 and TRBJ2-1; TRBD1 aligns across 12 bases. This CDR3 contains 16 residues. Per the germline V gene, CDR1 is MGHRA and CDR2 is YSYEKL. Losses at the gene ends were 2 bases for V and 13 bases for J; bases not matched to a gene: 12. The CDR3 DNA follows: TGCGCCAGCAGCCAAAGCCCGGGACAGGGGGCGCGGGGACAGTTCTTC. Its translation: CASSQSPGQGARGQFF.

The CDR3 here is CASSKQTGLVGEQFF. CDR3 nucleotide sequence: TGTGCCAGCAGCAAACAGACAGGGTTGGTGGGGGAGCAGTTCTTC. The chain links TRBV7-2 to TRBJ2-1; 7 nucleotides match TRBD1. The CDR3 is 15 residues long. Trimming took 5 bases from V and 10 from J; bases not matched to a gene: 14. Germline V lookup: CDR1 SGHTA, CDR2 FQGNSA.

This clonotype was counted between two and nine times. V usage is TRBV3-1 and J usage is TRBJ2-1; TRBD1 agrees at 9 bases. Germline V CDR1 and CDR2: LGHDT, YNNKEL (reference sequence). With 1 base clipped from V and 13 bases from J, the junction kept 2 bases outside the gene matches. The CDR3 length is 12 residues. The CDR3 loop is CASSQGDRVQFF. The CDR3 DNA sequence: TGTGCCAGCAGCCAAGGGGACAGGGTACAGTTCTTC.

This chain joins TRBV6-6 and TRBJ2-5, with a tentative D call TRBD1 (6 bases). The J call is in doubt because the DNA end fits TRBJ2-7 better. CDR1 MNHNY and CDR2 SVGAGI come from the germline V gene (reference sequence). CDR3 length equals 13 residues. The CDR3 bases are TGTGCCAGCAGGACAGAGGGGGCCTACGAGCAGTACTTC. Its protein product is CASRTEGAYEQYF.

In its sample, this clonotype was seen a few times. V usage is TRBV28 and J usage is TRBJ1-5; a possible D gene is TRBD1 (5 bases). CDR1 MDHEN and CDR2 SYDVKM come from the germline V gene. With 3 bases removed from V and 6 bases from J, the gap between germline ends came to 18 bases. The CDR3 runs to 16 residues. CDR3 sequence: CASSFYSRGDAQPQHF. The CDR3 DNA is TGTGCCAGCAGTTTTTATTCCCGGGGCGATGCTCAGCCCCAGCATTTT.

The J gene is TRBJ2-5, the V gene TRBV3-1; TRBD2 matches 9 bases. The end of the DNA aligns better with TRBJ2-7, so the J call may be wrong. The CDR3 consists of 14 residues. CDR1 LGHDT and CDR2 YNNKEL come from the germline V gene (reference sequence). CDR3 region: CASSRTSVSYEQYF. The CDR3, as DNA: TGTGCCAGCAGCCGGACTAGCGTCTCCTACGAGCAGTACTTC.

This clonotype was observed a few times. The rearrangement uses TRBV21-1 and TRBJ1-2; the D segment call TRBD1 is taken from the table without a DNA check. TRBV21-1 is a pseudogene segment. This CDR3 is 16 amino acids long. The CDR3 reads CASSNSLQGEGYGYTF. The DNA for the CDR3 is TGTGCCAGCAGCAACTCATTACAGGGAGAGGGCTATGGCTACACCTTC.

This rearrangement joins TRBV3-1 to TRBJ2-1, with D hard to call. The V end lost 1 base, the J end lost 6 bases, and 10 bases lay between the germline ends. The germline CDR1 and CDR2 sequences are LGHDT and YNNKEL (reference sequence). The CDR3 covers 14 residues. The CDR3 here is CASSQVTTINEQFF. DNA for the CDR3: TGTGCCAGCAGCCAAGTTACCACTATCAATGAGCAGTTCTTC.

This clonotype was recorded at least ten times. An end of the junction differs from the germline gene, which may be a read error. The genes are TRBV5-1 and TRBJ1-1; unclear D gene. The V gene's germline CDR1 is SGHRS and CDR2 YFSETQ. The CDR3 is 13 amino acids. The CDR3 loop is CASSFGQNTEAFF. CDR3 bases: TGTGCCAGCAGTTTCGGGCAGAACACTGAAGCTTTCTTT.

In this sample, this clonotype turned up a few times. J is TRBJ2-7 and V is TRBV7-2, with 11 bases matching TRBD2. The J segment lost 5 bases and the V segment lost 5 bases, leaving 8 bases of the junction unmatched. The CDR3 has 15 residues. Germline assignment: CDR1 SGHTA and CDR2 FQGNSA. The CDR3 coding sequence is TGTGCCAGCAGCACAACTAGCGGGAGTAGGGACGAGCAGTACTTC. Translated, it gives CASSTTSGSRDEQYF.

This clonotype was detected once. The chain employs TRBV2 and TRBJ1-1; the D is unclear. CDR3 length: 13 amino acids. Between the trimmed V and J ends, which lost 0 bases and 7 bases, there was a span of 9 bases. Germline CDR1 reads SNHLY; CDR2 reads FYNNEI. The chain's CDR3 is CASSEAPRSEAFF. In nucleotides, the CDR3 is TGTGCCAGCAGTGAAGCGCCCAGGAGTGAAGCTTTCTTT.

The chain combines TRBV28 with TRBJ2-5, with TRBD2 matching over 12 bases. The DNA end is a closer match to TRBJ2-1, so the J assignment may be wrong. CDR1 and CDR2 from the germline V gene are MDHEN and SYDVKM. The CDR3 totals 15 residues. This CDR3 is CASNRLAGVLNEQFF. As DNA, the CDR3 is TGTGCCAGCAATCGACTAGCGGGAGTCCTCAATGAGCAGTTCTTC.

The chain recombines TRBV27 with TRBJ2-5; no reliable D call. Germline values: CDR1 MNHEY, CDR2 SMNVEV (reference sequence). Trimming took 6 bases from V and 7 from J, leaving 18 bases between them. The CDR3 covers 14 residues. Here the CDR3 DNA reads TGTGCCAGCAGCCTTATAGGCGTCGGCGGGACCCAGTACTTC. It translates to CASSLIGVGGTQYF.